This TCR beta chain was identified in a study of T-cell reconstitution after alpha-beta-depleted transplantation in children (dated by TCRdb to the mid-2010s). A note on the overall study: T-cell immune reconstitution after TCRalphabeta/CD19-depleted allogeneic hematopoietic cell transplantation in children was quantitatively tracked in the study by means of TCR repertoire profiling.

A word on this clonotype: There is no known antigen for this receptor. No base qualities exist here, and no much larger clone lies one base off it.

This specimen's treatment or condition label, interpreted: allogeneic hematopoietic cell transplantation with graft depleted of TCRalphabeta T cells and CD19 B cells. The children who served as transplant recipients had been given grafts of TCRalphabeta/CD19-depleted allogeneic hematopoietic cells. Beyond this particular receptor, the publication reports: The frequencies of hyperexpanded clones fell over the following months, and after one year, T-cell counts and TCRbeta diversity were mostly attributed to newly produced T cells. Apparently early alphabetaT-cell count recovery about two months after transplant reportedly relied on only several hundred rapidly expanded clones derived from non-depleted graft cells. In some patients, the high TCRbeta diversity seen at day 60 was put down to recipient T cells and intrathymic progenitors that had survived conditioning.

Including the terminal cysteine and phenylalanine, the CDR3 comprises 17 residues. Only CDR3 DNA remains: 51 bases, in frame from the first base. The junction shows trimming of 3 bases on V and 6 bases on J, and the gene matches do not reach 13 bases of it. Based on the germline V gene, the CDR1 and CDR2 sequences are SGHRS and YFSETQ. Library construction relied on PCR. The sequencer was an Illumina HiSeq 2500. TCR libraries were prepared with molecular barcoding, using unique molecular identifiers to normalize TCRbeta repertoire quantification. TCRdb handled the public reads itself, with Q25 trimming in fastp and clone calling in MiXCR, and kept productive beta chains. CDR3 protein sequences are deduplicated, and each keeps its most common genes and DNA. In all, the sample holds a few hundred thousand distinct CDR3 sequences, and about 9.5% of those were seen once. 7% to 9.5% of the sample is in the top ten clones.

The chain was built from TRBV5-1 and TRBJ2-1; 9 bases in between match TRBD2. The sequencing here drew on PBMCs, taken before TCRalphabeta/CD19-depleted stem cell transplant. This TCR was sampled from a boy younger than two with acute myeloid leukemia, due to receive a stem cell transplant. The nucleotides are TGCGCCAGCAGCTCCAAGTACAAGCGGGAGGAGGGCAATGAGCAGTTCTTC. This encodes CASSSKYKREEGNEQFF.